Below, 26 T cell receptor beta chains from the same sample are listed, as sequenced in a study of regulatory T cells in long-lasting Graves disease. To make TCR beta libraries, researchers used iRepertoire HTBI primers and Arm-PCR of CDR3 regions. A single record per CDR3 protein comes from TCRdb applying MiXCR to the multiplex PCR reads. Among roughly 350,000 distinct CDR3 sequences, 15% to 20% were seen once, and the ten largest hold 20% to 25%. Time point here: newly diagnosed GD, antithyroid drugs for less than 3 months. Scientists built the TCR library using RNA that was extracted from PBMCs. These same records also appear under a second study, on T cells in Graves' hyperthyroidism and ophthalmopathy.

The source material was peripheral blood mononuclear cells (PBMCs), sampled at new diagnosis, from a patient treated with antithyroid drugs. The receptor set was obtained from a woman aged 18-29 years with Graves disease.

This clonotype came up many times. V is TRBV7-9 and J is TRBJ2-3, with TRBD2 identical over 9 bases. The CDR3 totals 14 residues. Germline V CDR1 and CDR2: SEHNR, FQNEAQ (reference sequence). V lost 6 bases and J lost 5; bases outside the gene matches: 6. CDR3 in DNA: TGTGCCAGCAGGGCGGGGGGGCCGCAAGATACGCAGTATTTT. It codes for CASRAGGPQDTQYF. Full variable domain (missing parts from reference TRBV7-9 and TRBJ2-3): DTGVSQNPRHKITKRGQNVTFRCDPISEHNRLYWYRQTLGQGPEFLTYFQNEAQLEKSRLLSDRFSAERPKGSFSTLEIQRTEQGDSAMYLCASRAGGPQDTQYFGPGTRLTVL.

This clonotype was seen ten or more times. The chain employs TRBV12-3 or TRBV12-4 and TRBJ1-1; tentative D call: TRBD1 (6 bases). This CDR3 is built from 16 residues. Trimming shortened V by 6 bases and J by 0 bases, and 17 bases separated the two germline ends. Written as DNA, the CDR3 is TGTGCCAGCAGGGGGAGGGGGGGAGAGTTGAACACTGAAGCTTTCTTT. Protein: CASRGRGGELNTEAFF.

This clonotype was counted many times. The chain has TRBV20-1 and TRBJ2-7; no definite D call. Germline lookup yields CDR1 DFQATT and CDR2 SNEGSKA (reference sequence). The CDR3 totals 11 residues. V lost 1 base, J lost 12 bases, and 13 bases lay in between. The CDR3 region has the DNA TGCAGTGCTAGAGGGAGATATGGTGCGTACTTC. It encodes CSARGRYGAYF.

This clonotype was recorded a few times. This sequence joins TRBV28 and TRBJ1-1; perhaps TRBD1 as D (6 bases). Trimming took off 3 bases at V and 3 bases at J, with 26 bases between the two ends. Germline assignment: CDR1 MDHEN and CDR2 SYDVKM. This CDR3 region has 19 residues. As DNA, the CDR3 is TGTGCCAGCAGTTTTTGGTGGTCGGGGGGCGCGGTATTGGACACTGAAGCTTTCTTT. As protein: CASSFWWSGGAVLDTEAFF.

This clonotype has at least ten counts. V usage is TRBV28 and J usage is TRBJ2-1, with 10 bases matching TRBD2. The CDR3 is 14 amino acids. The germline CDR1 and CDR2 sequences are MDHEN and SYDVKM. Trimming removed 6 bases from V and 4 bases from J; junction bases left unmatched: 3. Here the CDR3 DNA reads TGTGCCAGCAGGTGGACTAGCGGATACAATGAGCAGTTCTTC. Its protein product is CASRWTSGYNEQFF.

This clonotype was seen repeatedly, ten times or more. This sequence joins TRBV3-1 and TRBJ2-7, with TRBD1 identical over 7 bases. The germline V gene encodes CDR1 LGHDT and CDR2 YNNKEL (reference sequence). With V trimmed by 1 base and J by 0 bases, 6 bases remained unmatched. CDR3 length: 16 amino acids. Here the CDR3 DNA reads TGTGCCAGCAGCCAAGCCGGGACAGAGTACTCCTACGAGCAGTACTTC. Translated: CASSQAGTEYSYEQYF.

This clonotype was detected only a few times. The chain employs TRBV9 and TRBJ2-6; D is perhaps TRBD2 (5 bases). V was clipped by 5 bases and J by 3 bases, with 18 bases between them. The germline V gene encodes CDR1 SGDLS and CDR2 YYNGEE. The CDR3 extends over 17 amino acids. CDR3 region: CASRATEVLGGANVLTF. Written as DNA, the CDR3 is TGTGCCAGCAGGGCGACGGAGGTCTTGGGTGGGGCCAACGTCCTGACTTTC. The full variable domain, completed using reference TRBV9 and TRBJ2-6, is DSGVTQTPKHLITATGQRVTLRCSPRSGDLSVYWYQQSLDQGLQFLIQYYNGEERAKGNILERFSAQQFPDLHSELNLSSLELGDSALYFCASRATEVLGGANVLTFGAGSRLTVL.

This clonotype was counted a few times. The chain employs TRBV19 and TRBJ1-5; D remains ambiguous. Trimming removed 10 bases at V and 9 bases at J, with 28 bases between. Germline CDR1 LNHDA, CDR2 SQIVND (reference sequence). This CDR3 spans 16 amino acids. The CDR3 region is CATGRSVALEGLPQHF. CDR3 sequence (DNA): TGTGCCACCGGCAGGTCCGTCGCTCTCGAGGGTTTGCCCCAGCATTTT. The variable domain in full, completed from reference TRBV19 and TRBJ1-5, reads DGGITQSPKYLFRKEGQNVTLSCEQNLNHDAMYWYRQDPGQGLRLIYYSQIVNDFQKGDIAEGYSVSREKKESFPLTVTSAQKNPTAFYLCATGRSVALEGLPQHFGDGTRLSIL.

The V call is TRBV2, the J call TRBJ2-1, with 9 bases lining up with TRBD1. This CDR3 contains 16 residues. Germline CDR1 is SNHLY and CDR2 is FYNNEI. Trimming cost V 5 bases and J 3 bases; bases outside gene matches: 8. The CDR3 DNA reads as TGTGCCAGCAGTTTGTCCGGGACAGGGATCTACAATGAGCAGTTCTTC. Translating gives CASSLSGTGIYNEQFF. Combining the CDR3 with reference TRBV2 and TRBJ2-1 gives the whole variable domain EPEVTQTPSHQVTQMGQEVILRCVPISNHLYFYWYRQILGQKVEFLVSFYNNEISEKSEIFDDQFSVERPDGSNFTLKIRSTKLEDSAMYFCASSLSGTGIYNEQFFGPGTRLTVL.

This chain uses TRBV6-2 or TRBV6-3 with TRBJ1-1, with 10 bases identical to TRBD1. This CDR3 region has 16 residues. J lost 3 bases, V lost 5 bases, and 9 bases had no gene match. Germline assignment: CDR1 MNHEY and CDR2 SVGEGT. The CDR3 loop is CASSDRGRKGDTEAFF. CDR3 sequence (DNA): TGTGCCAGCAGTGACAGGGGGCGAAAAGGAGACACTGAAGCTTTCTTT.

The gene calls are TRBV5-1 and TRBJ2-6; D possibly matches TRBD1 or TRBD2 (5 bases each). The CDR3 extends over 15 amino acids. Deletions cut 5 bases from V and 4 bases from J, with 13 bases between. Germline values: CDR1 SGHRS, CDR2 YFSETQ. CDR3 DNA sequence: TGCGCCAGCAGAAGAGGCGAGGGGGGGGCCAACGTCCTGACTTTC. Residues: CASRRGEGGANVLTF.

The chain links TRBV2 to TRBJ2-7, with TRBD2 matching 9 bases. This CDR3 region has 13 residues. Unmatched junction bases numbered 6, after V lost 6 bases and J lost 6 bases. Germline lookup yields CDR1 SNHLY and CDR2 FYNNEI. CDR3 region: CASRNSGSSEQYF. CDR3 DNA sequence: TGTGCCAGCAGAAATAGCGGGAGTTCCGAGCAGTACTTC.

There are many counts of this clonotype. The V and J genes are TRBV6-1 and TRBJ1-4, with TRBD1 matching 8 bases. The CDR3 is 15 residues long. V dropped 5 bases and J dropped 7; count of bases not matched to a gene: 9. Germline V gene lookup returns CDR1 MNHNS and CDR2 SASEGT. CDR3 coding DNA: TGTGCCAGCAGTCGCGTAACAGGGGGTAGTGAAAAACTGTTTTTT. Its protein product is CASSRVTGGSEKLFF.

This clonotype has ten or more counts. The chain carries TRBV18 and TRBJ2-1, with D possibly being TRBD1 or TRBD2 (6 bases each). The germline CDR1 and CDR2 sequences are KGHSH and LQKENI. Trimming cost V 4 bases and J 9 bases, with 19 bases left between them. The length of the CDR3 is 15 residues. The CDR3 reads CASSQPREKGGEQFF. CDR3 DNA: TGTGCCAGCTCACAGCCCCGGGAGAAGGGGGGTGAGCAGTTCTTC.

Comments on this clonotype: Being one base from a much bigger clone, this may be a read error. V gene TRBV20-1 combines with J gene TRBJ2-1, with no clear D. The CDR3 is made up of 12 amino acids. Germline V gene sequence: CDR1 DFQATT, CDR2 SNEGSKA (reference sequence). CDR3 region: CSAAPNLNDQFF. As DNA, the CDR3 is TGCAGTGCCGCGCCAAACCTCAATGATCAGTTCTTC.

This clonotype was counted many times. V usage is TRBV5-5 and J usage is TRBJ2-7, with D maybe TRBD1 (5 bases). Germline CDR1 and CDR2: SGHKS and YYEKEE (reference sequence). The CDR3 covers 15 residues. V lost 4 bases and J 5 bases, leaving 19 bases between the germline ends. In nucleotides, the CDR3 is TGTGCCAGCAGCACCTTAACAAGGAAAGGGGACGAGCAGTACTTC. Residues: CASSTLTRKGDEQYF.

The CDR3 DNA is TGCGCCAGCAGCTTGGCGAGACAGTACAATGAGCAGTTCTTC. Protein sequence: CASSLARQYNEQFF. The chain employs TRBV5-1 and TRBJ2-1, with a tentative D call TRBD1 (5 bases). The CDR3 has 14 amino acids. Per germline, CDR1 SGHRS and CDR2 YFSETQ. V lost 0 bases, J lost 4 bases, and 8 bases lay in between.

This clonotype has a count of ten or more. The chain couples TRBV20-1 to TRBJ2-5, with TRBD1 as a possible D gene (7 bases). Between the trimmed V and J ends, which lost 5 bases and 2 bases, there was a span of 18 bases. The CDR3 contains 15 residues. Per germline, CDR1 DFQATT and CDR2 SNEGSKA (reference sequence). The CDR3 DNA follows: TGCAGTGCTGGCGGGGCAGGGGGTCGACAAGAGACCCAGTACTTC. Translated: CSAGGAGGRQETQYF.

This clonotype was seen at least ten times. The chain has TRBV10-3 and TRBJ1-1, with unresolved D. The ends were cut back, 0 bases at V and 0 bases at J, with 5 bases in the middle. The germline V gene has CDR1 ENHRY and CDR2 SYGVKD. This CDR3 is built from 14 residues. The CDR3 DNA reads TGTGCCATCAGTGAGTCGTCGGTGAACACTGAAGCTTTCTTT. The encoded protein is CAISESSVNTEAFF.

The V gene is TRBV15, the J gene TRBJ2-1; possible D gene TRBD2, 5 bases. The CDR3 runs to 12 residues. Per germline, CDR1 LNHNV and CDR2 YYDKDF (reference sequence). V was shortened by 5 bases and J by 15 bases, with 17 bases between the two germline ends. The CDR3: CATSGGLSLRFF. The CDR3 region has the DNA TGTGCCACCAGCGGAGGACTGTCCCTGCGGTTCTTC.

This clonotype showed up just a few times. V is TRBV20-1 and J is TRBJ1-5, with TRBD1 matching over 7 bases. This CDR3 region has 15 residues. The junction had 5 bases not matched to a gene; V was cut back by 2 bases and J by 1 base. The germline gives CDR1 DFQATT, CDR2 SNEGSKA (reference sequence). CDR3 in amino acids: CSARLPTGSNQPQHF. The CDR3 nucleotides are TGCAGTGCTAGATTACCGACAGGGAGCAATCAGCCCCAGCATTTT.

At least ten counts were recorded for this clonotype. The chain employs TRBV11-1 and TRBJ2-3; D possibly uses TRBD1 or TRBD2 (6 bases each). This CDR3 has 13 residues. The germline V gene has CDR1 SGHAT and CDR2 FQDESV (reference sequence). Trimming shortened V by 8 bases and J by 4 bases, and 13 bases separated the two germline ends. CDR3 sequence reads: CASVGGASDTQYF. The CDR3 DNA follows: TGTGCCAGCGTCGGGGGCGCGTCAGATACGCAGTATTTT.

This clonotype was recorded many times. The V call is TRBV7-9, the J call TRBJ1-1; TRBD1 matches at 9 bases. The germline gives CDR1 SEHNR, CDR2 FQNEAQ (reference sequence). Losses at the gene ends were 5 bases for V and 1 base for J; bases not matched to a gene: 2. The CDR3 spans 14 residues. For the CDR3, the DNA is TGTGCCAGCAGCCCGACAGGGGGGAACACTGAAGCTTTCTTT. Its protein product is CASSPTGGNTEAFF.

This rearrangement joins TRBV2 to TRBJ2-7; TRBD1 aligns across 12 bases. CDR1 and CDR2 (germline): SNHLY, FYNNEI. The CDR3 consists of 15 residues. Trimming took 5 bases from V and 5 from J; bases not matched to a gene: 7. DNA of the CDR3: TGTGCCAGCAGTTTGTCCGGGACAGGGGGCAACGAGCAGTACTTC. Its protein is CASSLSGTGGNEQYF.

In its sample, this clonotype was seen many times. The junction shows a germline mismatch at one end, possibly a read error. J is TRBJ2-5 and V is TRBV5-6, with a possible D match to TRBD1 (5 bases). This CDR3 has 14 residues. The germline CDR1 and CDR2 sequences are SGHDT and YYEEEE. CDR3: CANSLAGSRETQYF. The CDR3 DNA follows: TGTGCCAACAGCTTGGCAGGGTCTCGGGAGACCCAGTACTTC.

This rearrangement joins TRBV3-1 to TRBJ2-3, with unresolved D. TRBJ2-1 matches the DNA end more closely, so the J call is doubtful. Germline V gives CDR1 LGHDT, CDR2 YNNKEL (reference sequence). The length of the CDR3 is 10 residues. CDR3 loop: CASTAREQFF. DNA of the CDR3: TGTGCCAGCACGGCGCGAGAGCAGTTCTTC.